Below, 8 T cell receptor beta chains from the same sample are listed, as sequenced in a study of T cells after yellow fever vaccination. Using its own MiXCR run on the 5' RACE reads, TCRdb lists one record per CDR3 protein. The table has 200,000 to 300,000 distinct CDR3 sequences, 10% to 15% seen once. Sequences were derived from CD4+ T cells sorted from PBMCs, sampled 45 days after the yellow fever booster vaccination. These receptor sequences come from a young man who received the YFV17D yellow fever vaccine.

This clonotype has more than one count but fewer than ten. CDR3 residues: CASMLHLTGNNEQFF. CDR3 sequence (DNA): TGCGCCAGCATGCTACACCTAACGGGGAACAATGAGCAGTTCTTC. The chain combines TRBV4-3 with TRBJ2-1; TRBD2 is a possible D gene (5 bases). CDR1 is LGHNA, CDR2 YSLEER, per germline. The CDR3 runs to 15 residues. V was clipped by 7 bases and J by 5 bases, with 18 bases between them.

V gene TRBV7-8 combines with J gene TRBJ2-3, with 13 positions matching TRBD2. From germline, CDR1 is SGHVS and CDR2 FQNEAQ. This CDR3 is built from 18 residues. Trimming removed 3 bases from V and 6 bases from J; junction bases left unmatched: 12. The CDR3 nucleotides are TGTGCCAGCAGCTTCCGACTAGCGGGAGGCTCGTCCGGGGATACGCAGTATTTT. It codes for CASSFRLAGGSSGDTQYF.

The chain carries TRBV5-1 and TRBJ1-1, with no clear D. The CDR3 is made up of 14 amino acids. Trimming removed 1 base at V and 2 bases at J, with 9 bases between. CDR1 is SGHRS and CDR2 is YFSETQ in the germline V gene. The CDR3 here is CASSLRTDNTEAFF. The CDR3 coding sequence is TGCGCCAGCAGCTTGCGCACGGATAACACTGAAGCTTTCTTT.

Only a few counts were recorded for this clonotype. The CDR3: CSAREEEGAEQYF. The CDR3 DNA reads TGCAGTGCTAGAGAGGAGGAAGGTGCCGAGCAGTACTTC. The chain couples TRBV20-1 to TRBJ2-7; TRBD2 might be the D (5 bases). V lost 0 bases and J 6 bases, leaving 12 bases between the germline ends. The germline CDR1 and CDR2 sequences are DFQATT and SNEGSKA (reference sequence). This CDR3 comprises 13 residues.

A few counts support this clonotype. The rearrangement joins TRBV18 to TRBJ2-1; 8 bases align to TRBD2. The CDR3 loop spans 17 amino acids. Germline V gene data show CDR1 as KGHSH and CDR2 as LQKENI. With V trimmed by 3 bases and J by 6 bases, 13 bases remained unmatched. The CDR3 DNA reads TGTGCCAGCTCACCGAGGTCTGCACTAGCGGCCGGCAATGAGCAGTTCTTC. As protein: CASSPRSALAAGNEQFF.

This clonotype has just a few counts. The CDR3 DNA reads TGCAGTGCTACCAGGGATCATGGCTACACCTTC. Encoded protein: CSATRDHGYTF. The chain uses TRBV20-1 and TRBJ1-2; TRBD1 might be the D (5 bases). The CDR3 has 11 amino acids. Germline V lookup: CDR1 DFQATT, CDR2 SNEGSKA (reference sequence). V lost 4 bases and J 6 bases, leaving 9 bases between the germline ends.

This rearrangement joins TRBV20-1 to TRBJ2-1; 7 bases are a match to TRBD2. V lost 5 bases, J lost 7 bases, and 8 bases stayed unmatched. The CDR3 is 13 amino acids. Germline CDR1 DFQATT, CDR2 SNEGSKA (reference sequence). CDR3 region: CSASPGLTNEQFF. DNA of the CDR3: TGCAGTGCTTCCCCGGGACTAACGAATGAGCAGTTCTTC.

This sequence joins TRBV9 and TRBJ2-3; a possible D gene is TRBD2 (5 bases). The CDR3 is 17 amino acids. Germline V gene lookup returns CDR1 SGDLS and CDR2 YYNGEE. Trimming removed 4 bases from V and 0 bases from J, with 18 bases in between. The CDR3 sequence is CASSPMGLAVSTDTQYF. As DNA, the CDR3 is TGTGCCAGCAGCCCAATGGGCCTAGCAGTTAGCACAGATACGCAGTATTTT.